This TCR beta chain was sequenced for a study of molecular identifiers for immune sequencing clone quantification (dated by TCRdb to the late 2010s). Regarding the study in general: For a replicate experiment, RNA from roughly 18,000 or 92,000 naive CD8 T cells was divided into five aliquots, and four of the five aliquots were sequenced. CD8 T cells were used in a methods study to benchmark molecular-identifier clustering-based TCR repertoire sequencing (MIDCIRS) and TCR RNA copy counting.

Libraries of naive CD8 T cells were built from anywhere between about 17,000 and 1,000,000 sorted cells, with 10%, 30% or 50% of the purified RNA used. Naive CD8 T cells, defined as CD8+CD4-CCR7+CD45RA+, were FACS-sorted into RLT Plus buffer on a BD FACSAria II. To test detection sensitivity, Jurkat RNA equivalent to ten TCR copies was spiked into samples of roughly 18,000-1,000,000 naive CD8 T cells. CD8 T cells were enriched with RosetteSep CD8+ T Cell Enrichment Cocktail and Ficoll-Paque, followed by ACK red cell lysis. The receptor library was made with PCR. The sequencing machine was an Illumina HiSeq 4000. Preparation of bulk TCR libraries followed a previously described approach, with the TCR primers listed in Table S5. Purification of total RNA was performed with the Qiagen AllPrep DNA/RNA kit. Before analysis, reads from multiple sequencing runs of the same library were pooled. As for the original processing: Only reads with exact TCR constant sequence were kept, trimmed to 150 nt, and grouped by their 12-nt molecular barcodes. Reads inside each barcode group were sub-clustered using a 15% Levenshtein threshold, and a quality-weighted consensus sequence was constructed for each RNA molecule. Non-functional sequences were removed, as were lower-count sequences one edit away from another. Based on fitting two negative binomial distributions, any barcode sub-cluster with under 20% of the maximum read count was discarded. TCRdb trimmed the raw reads at Q25, called clones with MiXCR and kept productive beta chains. Under each unique CDR3 protein, matching rows form one entry showing the most common genes and DNA. TCRdb, not the original authors, processed these V and J calls. For this sample there are about 640,000 distinct CDR3 sequences; approximately 20% appear just once. The ten top clones hold under 0.95% of the sample.

Between the V and J ends, shortened by 3 bases and 3 bases respectively, the junction contains 12 bases. The cysteine opens and the phenylalanine closes a CDR3 of 15 amino acids. Just the 45-base CDR3 DNA is kept, in frame starting at base 1. With regard to this clonotype: This receptor's antigen is unknown. The record has no base qualities; no much larger clone is one base away.

Overall study results and their limits: When barcode sub-clustering was left out, chimeric consensus sequences inflated TCR diversity, with chimeras reaching as high as 47%. In CMV-specific effector cells, over 97% of molecules were held by clones above 20 RNA copies, whereas under 1% of molecules were held by such clones in naive cells. Modeling estimated 2.5 to 3 recovered TCR RNA copies per cell, compared with about ten by digital PCR, which implies around 30% capture efficiency. Spiked-in Jurkat TCR RNA (around 9 copies' worth), which is not part of the donor repertoire, was contained in the naive libraries. Spiked-in Jurkat TCR RNA equivalent to a single cell was reported to be detectable even among over 800,000 naive CD8 T cells. Identical TCR molecules sharing a barcode could cause highly expanded clone sizes to be underestimated.

Specimen: naive CD8+ T cells from blood, with Jurkat cell RNA spiked in. The cell subset or site label, as the study defines it: FACS-sorted CD8+CD4-CCR7+CD45RA+ naive T cells. The receptor's source is a human donor in good health. Some libraries in this study had Jurkat cell RNA spiked in. The rearranged chain carries TRBV12-3 or TRBV12-4 and TRBJ1-5; TRBD1 is perhaps the D gene, given 5 matching bases. The bases read TGTGCCAGCAGTTTCCGGGACGCCTTCAATCAGCCCCAGCATTTT. Its protein is CASSFRDAFNQPQHF.